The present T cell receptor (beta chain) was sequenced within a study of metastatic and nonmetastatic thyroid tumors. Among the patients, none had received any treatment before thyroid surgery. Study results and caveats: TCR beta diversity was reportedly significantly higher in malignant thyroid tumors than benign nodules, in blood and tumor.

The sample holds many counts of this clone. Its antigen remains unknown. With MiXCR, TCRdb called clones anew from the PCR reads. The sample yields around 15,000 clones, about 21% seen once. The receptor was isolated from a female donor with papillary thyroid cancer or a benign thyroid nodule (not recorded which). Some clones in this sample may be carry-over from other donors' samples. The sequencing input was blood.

The CDR3 DNA is TGTGCCAGCAGCGGAGGGACATGGGCGGAGATACTGTACAATGAGCAGTTCTTC. Its translation: CASSGGTWAEILYNEQFF. The chain uses TRBV5-4 and TRBJ2-1; tentatively, D is TRBD1 or TRBD2 (6 bases each). The germline gives CDR1 SGHNT, CDR2 YYREEE (reference sequence). The CDR3 length is 18 residues. V was pared by 4 bases and J by 4 bases, with 24 bases between.